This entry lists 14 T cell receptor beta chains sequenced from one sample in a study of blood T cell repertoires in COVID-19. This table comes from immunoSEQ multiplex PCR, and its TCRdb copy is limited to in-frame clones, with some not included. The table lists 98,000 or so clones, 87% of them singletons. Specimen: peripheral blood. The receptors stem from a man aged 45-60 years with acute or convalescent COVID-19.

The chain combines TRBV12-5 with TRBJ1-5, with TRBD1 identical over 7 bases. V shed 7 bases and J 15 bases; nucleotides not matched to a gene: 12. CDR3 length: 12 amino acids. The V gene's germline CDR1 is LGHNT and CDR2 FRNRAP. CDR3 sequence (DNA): TGTGCTAGTGCCCTAAGTACAGGGGTTCCGCATTTT. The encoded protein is CASALSTGVPHF.

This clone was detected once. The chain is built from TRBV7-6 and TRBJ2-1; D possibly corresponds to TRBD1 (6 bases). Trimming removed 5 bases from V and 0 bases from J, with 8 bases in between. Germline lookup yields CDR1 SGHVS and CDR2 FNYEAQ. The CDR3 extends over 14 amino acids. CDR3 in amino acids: CASSPDSSYNEQFF. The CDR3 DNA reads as TGTGCCAGCAGCCCGGACAGCTCCTACAATGAGCAGTTCTTC.

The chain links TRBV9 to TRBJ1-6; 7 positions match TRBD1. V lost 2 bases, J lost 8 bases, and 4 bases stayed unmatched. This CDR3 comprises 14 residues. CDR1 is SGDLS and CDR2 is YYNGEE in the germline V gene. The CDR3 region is CASSVTGVDSPLHF. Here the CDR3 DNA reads TGTGCCAGCAGCGTCACAGGGGTAGATTCACCCCTCCACTTT.

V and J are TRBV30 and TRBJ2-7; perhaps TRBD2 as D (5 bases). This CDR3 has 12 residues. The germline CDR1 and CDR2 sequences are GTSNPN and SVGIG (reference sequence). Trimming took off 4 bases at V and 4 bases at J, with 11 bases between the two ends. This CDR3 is CAWNEGGYEQYF. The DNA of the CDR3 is TGTGCCTGGAACGAGGGTGGGTACGAGCAGTACTTC.

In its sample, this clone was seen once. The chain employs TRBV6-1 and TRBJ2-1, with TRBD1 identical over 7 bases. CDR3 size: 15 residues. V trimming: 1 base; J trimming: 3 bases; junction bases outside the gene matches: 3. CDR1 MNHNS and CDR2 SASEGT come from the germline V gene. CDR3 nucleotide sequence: TGTGCCAGCAGTGAAGACAGGGGTAACTACAATGAGCAGTTCTTC. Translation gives CASSEDRGNYNEQFF.

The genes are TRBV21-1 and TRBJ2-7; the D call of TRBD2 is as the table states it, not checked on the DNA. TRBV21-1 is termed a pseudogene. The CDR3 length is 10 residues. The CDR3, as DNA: TGTGCCAGCCCTAACTACGAGCAGTACTTC. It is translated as CASPNYEQYF.

This CDR3 is CAWSVRAPTSGRAEQYF. The CDR3, as DNA: TGTGCCTGGAGTGTACGGGCCCCAACTAGCGGGAGGGCGGAGCAGTACTTC. The chain has TRBV30 and TRBJ2-7; 13 nucleotides line up with TRBD2. The trim removed 0 bases at V and 7 bases at J, leaving 12 bases unmatched. The CDR3 loop spans 17 amino acids. Per the germline V gene, CDR1 is GTSNPN and CDR2 is SVGIG (reference sequence).

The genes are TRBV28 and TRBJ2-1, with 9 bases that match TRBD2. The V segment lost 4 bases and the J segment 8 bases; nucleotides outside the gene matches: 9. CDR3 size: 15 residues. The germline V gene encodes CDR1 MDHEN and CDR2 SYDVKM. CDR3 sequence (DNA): TGTGCCAGCAGTTCTTACGGCGGGAGGGTCCATGAGCAGTTCTTC. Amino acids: CASSSYGGRVHEQFF.

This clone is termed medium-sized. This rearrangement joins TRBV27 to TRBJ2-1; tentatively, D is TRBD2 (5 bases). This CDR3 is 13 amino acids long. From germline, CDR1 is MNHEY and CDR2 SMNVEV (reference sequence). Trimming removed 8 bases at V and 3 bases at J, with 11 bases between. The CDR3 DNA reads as TGTGCCAGCCGCGACGGGGACTACAATGAGCAGTTCTTC. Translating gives CASRDGDYNEQFF.

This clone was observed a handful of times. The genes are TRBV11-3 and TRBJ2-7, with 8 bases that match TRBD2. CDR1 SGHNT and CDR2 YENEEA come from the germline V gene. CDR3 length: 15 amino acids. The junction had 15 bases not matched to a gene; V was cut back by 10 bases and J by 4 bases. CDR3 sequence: CAITKGIAGTYEQYF. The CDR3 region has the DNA TGTGCCATTACTAAGGGGATAGCGGGAACTTACGAGCAGTACTTC.

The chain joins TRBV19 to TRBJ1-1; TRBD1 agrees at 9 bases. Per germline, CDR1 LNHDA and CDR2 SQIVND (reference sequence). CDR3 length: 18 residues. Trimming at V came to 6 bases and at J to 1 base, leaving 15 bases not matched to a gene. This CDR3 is CASSPQTGQGLKNTEAFF. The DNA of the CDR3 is TGTGCCAGTAGCCCCCAGACGGGACAGGGCTTAAAGAACACTGAAGCTTTCTTT.

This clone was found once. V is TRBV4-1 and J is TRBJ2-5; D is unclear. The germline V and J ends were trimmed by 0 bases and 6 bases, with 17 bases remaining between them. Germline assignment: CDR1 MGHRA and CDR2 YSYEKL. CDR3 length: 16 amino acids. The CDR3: CASSQEMNRHLKTQYF. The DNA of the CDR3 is TGCGCCAGCAGCCAAGAAATGAACAGACACTTGAAGACCCAGTACTTC.

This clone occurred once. In nucleotides, the CDR3 is TGCGCCAGCAGCTTGGGTCTAGGGGACAGGGGCTACGAGCAGTACTTC. Translating it yields CASSLGLGDRGYEQYF. This chain uses TRBV5-1 with TRBJ2-7, with TRBD1 matching 10 bases. The CDR3 contains 16 residues. Per germline, CDR1 SGHRS and CDR2 YFSETQ. V gave up 0 bases and J gave up 3 bases; unmatched junction bases: 6.

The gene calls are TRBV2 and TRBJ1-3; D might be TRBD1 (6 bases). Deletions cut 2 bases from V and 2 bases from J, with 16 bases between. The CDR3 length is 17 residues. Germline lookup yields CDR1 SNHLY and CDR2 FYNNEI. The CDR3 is CASSENLQGLAGNTIYF. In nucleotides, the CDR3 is TGTGCCAGCAGTGAAAACTTACAGGGATTAGCTGGAAACACCATATATTTT.